Sequencing of this TCR beta chain was carried out in a study of cytomegalovirus exposure and HLA in healthy donors. Whole-study results and caveats: The study carried out a later analysis of TCR beta sequences. It associated some 15,000 of them with specific HLA alleles at a false discovery rate of 0.05. The study put 150 to 200 TCR beta chains on its list as cytomegalovirus-associated.

The CDR3 runs 16 residues. Germline V gene sequence: CDR1 MNHNY, CDR2 SVGAGI (reference sequence). The trim removed 5 bases at V and 3 bases at J, leaving 11 bases unmatched. Regarding this clone: Its antigen is not identified.

Samples came from healthy bone marrow donors. PCR used 60 Vbeta primers and 13 Jbeta primers. TCRdb keeps only in-frame clones here, not all; method: immunoSEQ multiplex PCR. This sample's table has roughly 80,000 clones. The sample was PBMCs. The receptor's source is a man aged 45 to 65 in good health and CMV-seronegative. This chain connects TRBV6-6 to TRBJ1-2, with TRBD1 matching 8 bases. The CDR3 is CASSRRDRQKDYGYTF. Written as DNA, the CDR3 is TGTGCCAGCAGTCGGCGGGACAGGCAAAAGGACTATGGCTACACCTTC.